This T cell receptor beta chain is from a study of tumor-infiltrating lymphocytes in primary liver carcinoma. Study as a whole: Staging placed the tumors at T1-T3 N0M0, and they measured roughly 4 to 10 cm across. Sample yields, roughly 3.5 to 7.13 million productive TCRbeta reads, were similar across the tissue types. Whole-study results and caveats: With p = 0.039, the top-250-clone fraction in tumors significantly exceeded that in blood.

The CDR3 spans 16 residues. Germline-derived CDR1 and CDR2 are SGHNT and YENEEA. Co-extraction of both nucleic acids (RNA and DNA) used about 17-31 mg of unsorted bulk tissue. Treatment-naive at the time, the patients had chronic HBV infection. cDNA specific to TCR beta was made from 500 ng of total RNA, with a constant-region primer employed for priming. A slightly modified ARM-PCR protocol with three nested multiplex PCR rounds produced these TCR beta libraries. The first two PCR rounds, roughly 10 cycles each, used TRBV1-TRBV30 forward primers and a C-beta reverse primer. TCRdb reprocessed the multiplex PCR reads via MiXCR and lists one record per CDR3 protein. Seen here are approximately 45,000 distinct CDR3 sequences, approximately 82% observed once, and the top ten hold over 30%. Notes on this clonotype: The target antigen is unknown. A junction end diverges from the germline sequence, so it may reflect a read error.

This receptor was obtained from a woman aged 30 to 39 with primary liver carcinoma and hepatitis B virus infection. The chain has TRBV11-3 and TRBJ2-1; no reliable D call. The sequenced sample was tumor-adjacent normal liver tissue. This chain's CDR3 is CTSSPRTEQPADEQFF. The CDR3 nucleotides read TGTACCAGCAGCCCTCGAACCGAGCAGCCCGCCGATGAGCAATTCTTC.